Listed below are T cell receptor beta chains from one sample, sequenced in a study of naive and memory T cell subsets. TCRdb itself ran the UMI-ligation and nested PCR reads through MiXCR, one entry per CDR3 protein. Seen here are about 2,000 distinct CDR3 sequences, about 4% observed once, and the top ten hold approximately 19%. The sequences come from skin, collected from a saline injection site in the skin. These TCRs come from an adult in good health. Each CDR3 is given with its conserved first and last residue. The D gene is left open where the match is weak. Clone size is given as once, few, many or a size class.

D gene: NA
V gene: TRBV12-3/TRBV12-4
clone size: medium-sized
J gene: TRBJ2-2
CDR3 DNA: TGTGCCAGCACCCATGCCCGCGCGAACACCGGGGAGCTGTTTTTT
CDR3 protein: CASTHARANTGELFF

D gene: NA
V gene: TRBV30
clone size: medium-sized
J gene: TRBJ1-2
CDR3 DNA: TGTGCCTGGAGTGCAACAAAATTCGTGCCCCACTACACCTTC
CDR3 protein: CAWSATKFVPHYTF

D gene: TRBD2
V gene: TRBV13
clone size: many
J gene: TRBJ2-3
CDR3 DNA: TGTGCCAGCAGCCTCGGACTAGCGGGAGACCCCAGCACAGATACGCAGTATTTT
CDR3 protein: CASSLGLAGDPSTDTQYF

D gene: NA
V gene: TRBV14
clone size: medium-sized
J gene: TRBJ2-2
CDR3 DNA: TGTGCCAGCAGCGCAAGGGGGTCAGGGACCGGGGAGCTGTTTTTT
CDR3 protein: CASSARGSGTGELFF

D gene: NA
V gene: TRBV7-9
clone size: many
J gene: TRBJ2-2
CDR3 DNA: TGTGCCAGCCAACCGGTCGGGGAGCTGTTTTTT
CDR3 protein: CASQPVGELFF

D gene: TRBD1
V gene: TRBV13
clone size: many
J gene: TRBJ2-7
CDR3 DNA: TGTGCCAGCAGCTTCACAGGGGGCGCATCAAACTACTACGAGCAGTACTTC
CDR3 protein: CASSFTGGASNYYEQYF

D gene: TRBD2
V gene: TRBV9
clone size: medium-sized
J gene: TRBJ2-5
CDR3 DNA: TGTGCCAGCAGCGGGAGAGCGGGACGGGAGACCCAGTACTTC
CDR3 protein: CASSGRAGRETQYF

D gene: NA
V gene: TRBV11-2
clone size: medium-sized
J gene: TRBJ2-1
CDR3 DNA: TGTGCCAGCAGCCCGACCGGGTGGGACTCGCAGTTCTTC
CDR3 protein: CASSPTGWDSQFF

D gene: NA
V gene: TRBV10-1
clone size: medium-sized
J gene: TRBJ2-2
CDR3 DNA: TGCGCCAGCAGTGAGAGACTTATTACCGGGGAGCTGTTTTTT
CDR3 protein: CASSERLITGELFF

D gene: NA
V gene: TRBV9
clone size: medium-sized
J gene: TRBJ2-1
CDR3 DNA: TGTGCCAGCAGCACTGGGGCAGAGAGCTACTCCTACAATGAGCAGTTCTTC
CDR3 protein: CASSTGAESYSYNEQFF

D gene: NA
V gene: TRBV15
clone size: many
J gene: TRBJ1-5
CDR3 DNA: TGTGCCACCAGCAGAGATGAATTGGGCCAGAACCATCAGCCCCAGCATTTT
CDR3 protein: CATSRDELGQNHQPQHF

D gene: NA
V gene: TRBV28
clone size: many
J gene: TRBJ1-4
CDR3 DNA: TGTGCCAGCAGTGAGACCCAGGGAGGAGTAGAAAAACTGTTTTTT
CDR3 protein: CASSETQGGVEKLFF

D gene: NA
V gene: TRBV9
clone size: many
J gene: TRBJ2-7
CDR3 DNA: TGTGCCAGCAGCGTAGGAGGGAACCATAAAACGAACTACGAGCAGTACTTC
CDR3 protein: CASSVGGNHKTNYEQYF

D gene: NA
V gene: TRBV2
clone size: large
J gene: TRBJ2-5
CDR3 DNA: TGTTCTGGATCCACTCCCTTCCAAGAGACCCAGTACTTC
CDR3 protein: CSGSTPFQETQYF

D gene: TRBD2
V gene: TRBV5-4
clone size: many
J gene: TRBJ2-5
CDR3 DNA: TGTGCCAGCAGCTTAGTAGCGGGAGAAGAGACCCAGTACTTC
CDR3 protein: CASSLVAGEETQYF

D gene: NA
V gene: TRBV4-1
clone size: medium-sized
J gene: TRBJ2-7
CDR3 DNA: TGCGCCAGCAGCCAAGTTGACATGGGACTTTACTCCTACGAGCAGTACTTC
CDR3 protein: CASSQVDMGLYSYEQYF

D gene: TRBD2
V gene: TRBV6-1
clone size: medium-sized
J gene: TRBJ2-1
CDR3 DNA: TGTGCCAGCAGTGAAGAAGCGGGGGGGTACAATGAGCAGTTCTTC
CDR3 protein: CASSEEAGGYNEQFF

D gene: TRBD2
V gene: TRBV18
clone size: medium-sized
J gene: TRBJ2-7
CDR3 DNA: TGTGCCAGCTCACCACCGAGTAGCGGGTCGCCCTACGAGCAGTACTTC
CDR3 protein: CASSPPSSGSPYEQYF

D gene: TRBD1
V gene: TRBV7-9
clone size: medium-sized
J gene: TRBJ1-1
CDR3 DNA: TGTGCCAGCAGCTTGGGAATTGCACAGGGGGCGGCGTGGGTGTTCACTGAAGCTTTCTTT
CDR3 protein: CASSLGIAQGAAWVFTEAFF

D gene: NA
V gene: TRBV12-3/TRBV12-4
clone size: large
J gene: TRBJ1-6
CDR3 DNA: TGTGCCAGCAGTGACGACTCCTATAATTCACCCCTCCACTTT
CDR3 protein: CASSDDSYNSPLHF

D gene: TRBD2
V gene: TRBV10-3
clone size: medium-sized
J gene: TRBJ2-1
CDR3 DNA: TGTGCCATGACTAGCGGGGGTATTTACAATGAGCAGTTCTTC
CDR3 protein: CAMTSGGIYNEQFF

D gene: NA
V gene: TRBV7-9
clone size: large
J gene: TRBJ2-7
CDR3 DNA: TGTGCCAGCAGCTTAGGGGTAGAGCAGTACTTC
CDR3 protein: CASSLGVEQYF

D gene: NA
V gene: TRBV12-3/TRBV12-4
clone size: many
J gene: TRBJ1-2
CDR3 DNA: TGTGCCAGCAGTTTTGGGAGCTGGATGAGGCCTCCGGGGGGCTACACCTTC
CDR3 protein: CASSFGSWMRPPGGYTF

D gene: TRBD2
V gene: TRBV7-2
clone size: medium-sized
J gene: TRBJ2-1
CDR3 DNA: TGTGCCAGCAGGGCCGGGACTAGCTCCTACAATGAGCAGTTCTTC
CDR3 protein: CASRAGTSSYNEQFF

D gene: NA
V gene: TRBV7-8
clone size: many
J gene: TRBJ1-2
CDR3 DNA: TGTGCCAGCAGCTTAGGGGGGGCGAACAATGGCTATGGCTACACCTTC
CDR3 protein: CASSLGGANNGYGYTF